This T cell receptor beta chain appears in the sequencing data of a study of response to subunit inactivated influenza vaccine. Whole-study results and caveats: The authors proposed limited new T cell recruitment per seasonal influenza vaccination.

This clonotype was observed a handful of times. Its antigen is not identified. Each CDR3 protein is one row after TCRdb ran MiXCR on the RT-PCR reads. The table lists about 310,000 distinct CDR3 sequences, 20% to 25% of them singletons, with around 10% in the top ten. V lost 6 bases to trimming and J lost 0 bases; unmatched junction nucleotides: 7. This CDR3 is built from 16 residues. The sample in question was PBMCs from blood, obtained approximately 20 months after vaccination. The gene calls are TRBV12-3 or TRBV12-4 and TRBJ1-2, with TRBD1 matching over 10 bases. The clonotype was recovered from a man between 50 and 69 years old who received an inactivated influenza vaccine. The CDR3 DNA reads as TGTGCCAGCAGACCGGGACAGGGGACCTCTAACTATGGCTACACCTTC. This codes for CASRPGQGTSNYGYTF.